This TCR beta chain originates from a study of blood T cell repertoires in COVID-19. At the level of the study: Samples of COVID-19 (acute and convalescent) were obtained from the United States, Italy and Spain.

Under the authors' procedure: Using reference gene primer amplification, nucleated cell counts were estimated. Clones were sequenced by immunoSEQ multiplex PCR, and TCRdb holds only the in-frame ones, with some missing. The DNA gave D and trimming, while V, J and clone size come from that table. The sample contains 310,000 or so clones, over 75% of which appear only once. The CDR3 has 14 residues. Germline values: CDR1 GTSNPN, CDR2 SVGIG (reference sequence). The trim removed 3 bases at V and 3 bases at J, leaving 6 bases unmatched. This sequence joins TRBV30 and TRBJ1-2, with 8 bases that match TRBD1. Source material: peripheral blood. This receptor was obtained from a man aged 45-65 years with active or convalescent COVID-19. CDR3 loop: CAWSEQGGHYGYTF. The CDR3 bases are TGTGCCTGGAGCGAACAGGGGGGTCACTATGGCTACACCTTC. Looking up the rest from reference TRBV30 and TRBJ1-2 gives the full variable domain: SQTIHQWPATLVQPVGSPLSLECTVEGTSNPNLYWYRQAAGRGLQLLFYSVGIGQISSEVPQNLSASRPQDRQFILSSKKLLLSDSGFYLCAWSEQGGHYGYTFGSGTRLTVV.